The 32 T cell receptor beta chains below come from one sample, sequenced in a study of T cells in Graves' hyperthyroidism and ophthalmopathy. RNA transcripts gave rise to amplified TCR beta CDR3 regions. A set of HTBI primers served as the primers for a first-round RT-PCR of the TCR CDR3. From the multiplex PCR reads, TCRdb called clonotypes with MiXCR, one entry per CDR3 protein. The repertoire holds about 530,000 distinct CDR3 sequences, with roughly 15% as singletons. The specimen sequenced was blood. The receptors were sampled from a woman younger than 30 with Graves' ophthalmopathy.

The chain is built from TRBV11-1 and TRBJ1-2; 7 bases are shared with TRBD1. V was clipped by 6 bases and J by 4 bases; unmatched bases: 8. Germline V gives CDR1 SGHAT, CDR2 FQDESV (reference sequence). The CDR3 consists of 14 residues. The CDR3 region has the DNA TGTGCCAGCAGTAGGACAGGCTCCTCCTATGGCTACACCTTC. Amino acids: CASSRTGSSYGYTF.

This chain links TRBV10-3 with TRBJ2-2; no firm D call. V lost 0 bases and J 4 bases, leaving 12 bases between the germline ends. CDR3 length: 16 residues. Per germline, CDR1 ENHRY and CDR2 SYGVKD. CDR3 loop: CAISESGESGTGELFF. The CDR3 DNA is TGTGCCATCAGTGAGTCTGGGGAATCCGGCACCGGGGAGCTGTTTTTT.

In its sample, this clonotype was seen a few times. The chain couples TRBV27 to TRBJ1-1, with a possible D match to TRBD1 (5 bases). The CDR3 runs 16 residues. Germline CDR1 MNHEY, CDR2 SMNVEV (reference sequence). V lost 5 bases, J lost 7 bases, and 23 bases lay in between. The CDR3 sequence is CASSPNLARAKSEAFF. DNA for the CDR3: TGTGCCAGCAGTCCTAACCTCGCCAGGGCGAAAAGTGAAGCTTTCTTT.

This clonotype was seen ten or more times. The CDR3 loop reads CSVDLSSGGETQYF. Here the CDR3 DNA reads TGCAGCGTTGATTTGTCTTCGGGAGGGGAGACCCAGTACTTC. The rearrangement links TRBV29-1 to TRBJ2-5; 8 bases agree with TRBD2. CDR1 and CDR2 (germline): SQVTM, ANQGSEA. The CDR3 runs 14 residues. The V segment lost 3 bases and the J segment 5 bases; nucleotides outside the gene matches: 8.

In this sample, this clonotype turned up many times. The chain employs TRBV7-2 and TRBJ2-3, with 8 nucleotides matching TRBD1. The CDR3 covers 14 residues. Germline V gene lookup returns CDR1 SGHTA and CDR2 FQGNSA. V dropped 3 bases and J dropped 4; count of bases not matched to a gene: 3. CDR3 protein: CASSLDRVADTQYF. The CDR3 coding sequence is TGTGCCAGCAGCTTGGACAGGGTGGCAGATACGCAGTATTTT.

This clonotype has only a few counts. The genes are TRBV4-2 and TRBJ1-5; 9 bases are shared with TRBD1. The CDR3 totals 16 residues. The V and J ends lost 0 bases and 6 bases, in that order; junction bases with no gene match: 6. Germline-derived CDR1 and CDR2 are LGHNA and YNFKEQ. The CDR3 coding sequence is TGTGCCAGCAGCCAAGATACAGGGGGCGCGGGTCAGCCCCAGCATTTT. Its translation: CASSQDTGGAGQPQHF.

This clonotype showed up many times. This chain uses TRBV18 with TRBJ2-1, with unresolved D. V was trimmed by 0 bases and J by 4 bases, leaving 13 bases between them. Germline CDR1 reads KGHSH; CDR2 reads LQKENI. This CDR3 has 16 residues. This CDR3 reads CASSPPFTGNYNEQFF. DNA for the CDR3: TGTGCCAGCTCACCACCTTTTACCGGAAATTACAATGAGCAGTTCTTC. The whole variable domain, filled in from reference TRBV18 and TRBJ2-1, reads NAGVMQNPRHLVRRRGQEARLRCSPMKGHSHVYWYRQLPEEGLKFMVYLQKENIIDESGMPKERFSAEFPKEGPSILRIQQVVRGDSAAYFCASSPPFTGNYNEQFFGPGTRLTVL.

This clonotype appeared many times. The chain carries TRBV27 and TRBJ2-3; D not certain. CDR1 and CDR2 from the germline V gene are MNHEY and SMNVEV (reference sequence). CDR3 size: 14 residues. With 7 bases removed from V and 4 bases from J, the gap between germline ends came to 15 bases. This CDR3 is CASMGSAVPDTQYF. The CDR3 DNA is TGTGCCAGCATGGGATCGGCGGTTCCAGATACGCAGTATTTT.

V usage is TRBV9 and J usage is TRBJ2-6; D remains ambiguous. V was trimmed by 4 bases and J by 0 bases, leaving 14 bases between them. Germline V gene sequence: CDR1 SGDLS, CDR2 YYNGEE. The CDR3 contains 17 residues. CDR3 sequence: CASSFSRADSGANVLTF. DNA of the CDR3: TGTGCCAGCAGCTTCTCTAGGGCGGACTCTGGGGCCAACGTCCTGACTTTC.

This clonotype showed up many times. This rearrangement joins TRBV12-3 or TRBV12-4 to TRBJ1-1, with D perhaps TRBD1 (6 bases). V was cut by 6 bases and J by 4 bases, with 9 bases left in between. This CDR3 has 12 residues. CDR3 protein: CASRLRGTEAFF. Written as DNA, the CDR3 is TGTGCCAGCAGACTCAGGGGCACTGAAGCTTTCTTT.

The CDR3 DNA reads TGTGCCAGCAGTTTATCGTGGTCCGCGGGCCCCCAGAATAATGGCTACACCTTC. Translated: CASSLSWSAGPQNNGYTF. The chain couples TRBV27 to TRBJ1-2; no firm D call. The germline CDR1 and CDR2 sequences are MNHEY and SMNVEV (reference sequence). This CDR3 is 18 amino acids long. The V end was cut by 0 bases, the J end by 6 bases, with 23 bases between.

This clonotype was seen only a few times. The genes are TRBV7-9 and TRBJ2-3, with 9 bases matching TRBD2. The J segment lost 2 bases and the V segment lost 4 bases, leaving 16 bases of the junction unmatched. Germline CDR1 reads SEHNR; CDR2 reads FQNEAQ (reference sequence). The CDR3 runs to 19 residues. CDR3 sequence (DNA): TGTGCCAGCAGCTCGACTAGCGGTTACATGGACCGAGACACAGATACGCAGTATTTT. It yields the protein CASSSTSGYMDRDTDTQYF.

The CDR3 reads CATSDVPAGRALRDTQYF. In nucleotides, the CDR3 is TGTGCCACCAGTGATGTACCGGCAGGGAGAGCCCTTCGAGATACGCAGTATTTT. This chain uses TRBV24-1 with TRBJ2-3; D assignment may be TRBD1 or TRBD2 (5 bases each). Trimming cost V 3 bases and J 5 bases, with 23 bases left between them. This CDR3 has 18 residues. CDR1 is KGHDR, CDR2 SFDVKD, per germline.

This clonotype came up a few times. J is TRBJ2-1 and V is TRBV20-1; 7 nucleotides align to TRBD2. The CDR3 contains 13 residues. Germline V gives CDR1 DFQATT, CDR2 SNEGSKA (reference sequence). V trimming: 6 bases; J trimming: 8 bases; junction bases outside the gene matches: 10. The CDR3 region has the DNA TGCAGTGCCGTGGGACCAGCGGGGTATGAGCAGTTCTTC. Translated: CSAVGPAGYEQFF.

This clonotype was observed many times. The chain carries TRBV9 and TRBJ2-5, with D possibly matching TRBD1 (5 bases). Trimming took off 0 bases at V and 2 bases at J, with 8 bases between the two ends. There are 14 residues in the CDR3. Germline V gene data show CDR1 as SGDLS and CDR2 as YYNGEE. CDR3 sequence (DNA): TGTGCCAGCAGCGTAGGCCAGGGTCAAGAGACCCAGTACTTC. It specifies CASSVGQGQETQYF.

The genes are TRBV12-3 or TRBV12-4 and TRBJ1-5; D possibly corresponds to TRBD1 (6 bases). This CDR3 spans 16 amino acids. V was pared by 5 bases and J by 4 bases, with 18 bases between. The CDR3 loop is CASSLWQGTSNQPQHF. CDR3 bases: TGTGCCAGCAGTCTATGGCAGGGGACCTCAAATCAGCCCCAGCATTTT.

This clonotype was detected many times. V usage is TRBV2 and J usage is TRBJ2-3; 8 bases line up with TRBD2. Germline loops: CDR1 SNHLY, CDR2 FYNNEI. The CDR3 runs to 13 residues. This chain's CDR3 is CAQRGTRTDTQYF. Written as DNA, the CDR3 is TGTGCACAGCGGGGGACTCGCACAGATACGCAGTATTTT.

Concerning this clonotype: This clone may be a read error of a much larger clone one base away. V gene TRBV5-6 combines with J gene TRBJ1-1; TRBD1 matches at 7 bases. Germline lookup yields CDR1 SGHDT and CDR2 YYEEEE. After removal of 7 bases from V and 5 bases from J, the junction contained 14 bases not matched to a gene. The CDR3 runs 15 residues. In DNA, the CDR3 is TGTGCCAGCGGCGCCAACTGGGGACAGCTTACTGAAGCTTTCTTT. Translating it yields CASGANWGQLTEAFF.

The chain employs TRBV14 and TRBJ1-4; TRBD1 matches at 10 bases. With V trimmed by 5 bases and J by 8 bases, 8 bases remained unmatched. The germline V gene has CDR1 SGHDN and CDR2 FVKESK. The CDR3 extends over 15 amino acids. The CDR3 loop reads CASSDPGTGDEKLFF. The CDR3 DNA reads TGTGCCAGCAGCGATCCCGGGACAGGGGACGAAAAACTGTTTTTT.

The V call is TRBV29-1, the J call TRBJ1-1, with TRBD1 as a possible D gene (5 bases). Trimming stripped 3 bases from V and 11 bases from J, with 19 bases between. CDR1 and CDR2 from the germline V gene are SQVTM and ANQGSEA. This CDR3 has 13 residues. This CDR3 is CSVERDLRQLAFF. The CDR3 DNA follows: TGCAGCGTTGAGAGGGACCTGAGACAGCTGGCTTTCTTT.

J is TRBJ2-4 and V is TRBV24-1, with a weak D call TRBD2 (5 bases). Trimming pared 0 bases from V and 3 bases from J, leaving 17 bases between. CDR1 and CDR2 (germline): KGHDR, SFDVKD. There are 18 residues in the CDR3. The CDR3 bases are TGTGCCACCAGTGATTTGCGGCAACGCCAAGCGGTCAAAAACATTCAGTACTTC. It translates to CATSDLRQRQAVKNIQYF.

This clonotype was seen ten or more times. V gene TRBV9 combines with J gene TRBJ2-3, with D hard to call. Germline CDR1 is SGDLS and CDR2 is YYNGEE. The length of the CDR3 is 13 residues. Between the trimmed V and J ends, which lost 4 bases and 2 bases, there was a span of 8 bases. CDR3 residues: CASSPTLTDTQYF. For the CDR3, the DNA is TGTGCCAGCAGCCCCACCCTCACAGATACGCAGTATTTT.

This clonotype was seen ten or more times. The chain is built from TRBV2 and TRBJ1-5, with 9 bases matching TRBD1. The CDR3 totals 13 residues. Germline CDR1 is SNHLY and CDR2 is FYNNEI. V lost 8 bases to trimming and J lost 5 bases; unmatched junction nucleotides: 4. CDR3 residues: CASSTGGHQPQHF. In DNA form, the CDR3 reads TGTGCCAGCTCCACAGGGGGCCATCAGCCCCAGCATTTT. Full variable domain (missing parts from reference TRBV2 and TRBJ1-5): EPEVTQTPSHQVTQMGQEVILRCVPISNHLYFYWYRQILGQKVEFLVSFYNNEISEKSEIFDDQFSVERPDGSNFTLKIRSTKLEDSAMYFCASSTGGHQPQHFGDGTRLSIL.

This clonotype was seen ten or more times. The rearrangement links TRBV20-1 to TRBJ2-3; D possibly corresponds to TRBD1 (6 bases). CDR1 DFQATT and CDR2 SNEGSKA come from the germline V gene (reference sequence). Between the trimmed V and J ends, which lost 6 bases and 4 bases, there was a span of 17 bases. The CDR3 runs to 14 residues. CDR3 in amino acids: CSASTGAGADTQYF. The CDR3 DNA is TGCAGTGCAAGCACCGGGGCAGGGGCAGATACGCAGTATTTT.

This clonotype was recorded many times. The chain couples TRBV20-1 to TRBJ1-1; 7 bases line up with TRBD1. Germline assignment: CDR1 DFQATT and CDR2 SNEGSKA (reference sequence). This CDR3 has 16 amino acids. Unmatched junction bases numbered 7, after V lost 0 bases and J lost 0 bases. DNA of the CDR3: TGCAGTGCTAGAGATTTTGCAGGGGGGATGAACACTGAAGCTTTCTTT. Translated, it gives CSARDFAGGMNTEAFF.

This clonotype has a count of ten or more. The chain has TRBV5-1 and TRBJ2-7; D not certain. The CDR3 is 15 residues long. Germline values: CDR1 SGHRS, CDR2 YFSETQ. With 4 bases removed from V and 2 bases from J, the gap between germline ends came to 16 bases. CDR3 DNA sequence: TGCGCCAGCAGCCCCCGTGGGGATCAGCCCTACGAGCAGTACTTC. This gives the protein CASSPRGDQPYEQYF.

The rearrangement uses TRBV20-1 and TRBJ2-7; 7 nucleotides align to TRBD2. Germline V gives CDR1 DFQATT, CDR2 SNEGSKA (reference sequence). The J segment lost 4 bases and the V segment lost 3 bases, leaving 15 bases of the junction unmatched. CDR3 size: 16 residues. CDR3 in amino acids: CSASRPDRAGVYEQYF. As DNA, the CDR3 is TGCAGTGCTAGTCGGCCTGATAGGGCGGGAGTGTACGAGCAGTACTTC.

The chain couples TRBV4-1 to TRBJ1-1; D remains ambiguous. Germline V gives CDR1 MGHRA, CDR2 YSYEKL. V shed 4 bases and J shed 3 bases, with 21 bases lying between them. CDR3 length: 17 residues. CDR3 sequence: CASSPPGRSDGDTEAFF. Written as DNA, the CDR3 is TGCGCCAGCAGCCCACCCGGGCGGTCCGACGGGGACACTGAAGCTTTCTTT.

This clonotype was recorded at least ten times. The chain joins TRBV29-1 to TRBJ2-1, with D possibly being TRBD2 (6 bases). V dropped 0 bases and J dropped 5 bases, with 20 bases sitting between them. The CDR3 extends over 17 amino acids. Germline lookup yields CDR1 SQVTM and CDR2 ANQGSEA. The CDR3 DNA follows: TGCAGCGTTGAAGACTATGTAGCGGTCCTGAGGGACAATGAGCAGTTCTTC. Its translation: CSVEDYVAVLRDNEQFF.

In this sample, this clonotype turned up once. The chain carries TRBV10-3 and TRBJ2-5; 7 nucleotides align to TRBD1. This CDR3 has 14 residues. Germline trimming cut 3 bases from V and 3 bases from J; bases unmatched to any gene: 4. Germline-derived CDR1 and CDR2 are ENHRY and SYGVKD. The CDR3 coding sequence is TGTGCCATCAGTGATCCCGACAGGGAAGAGACCCAGTACTTC. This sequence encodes CAISDPDREETQYF.

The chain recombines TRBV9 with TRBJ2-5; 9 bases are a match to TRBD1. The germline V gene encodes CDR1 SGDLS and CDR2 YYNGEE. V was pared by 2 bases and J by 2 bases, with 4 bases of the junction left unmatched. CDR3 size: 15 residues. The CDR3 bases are TGTGCCAGCAGCGTTGAGACAGGGGGGCAAGAGACCCAGTACTTC. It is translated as CASSVETGGQETQYF.

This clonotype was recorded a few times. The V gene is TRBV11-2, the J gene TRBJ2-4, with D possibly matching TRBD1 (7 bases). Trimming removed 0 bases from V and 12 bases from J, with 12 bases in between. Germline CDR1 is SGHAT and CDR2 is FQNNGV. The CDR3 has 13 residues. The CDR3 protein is CASSLERRDSQYF. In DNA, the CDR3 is TGTGCCAGCAGCTTAGAGCGGCGGGACAGTCAGTACTTC.